The 32 T cell receptor beta chains below all came from one sample that was sequenced in a study. TCRdb recomputed calls from the RT-PCR reads with MiXCR, one row per CDR3 protein. The sample contains fewer than 800,000 distinct CDR3 sequences, approximately 14% of which appear only once. The sample was memory CD4+ T cells from blood. Receptor source: a female donor in good health, serving as a healthy control.

This clonotype was seen a handful of times. The chain couples TRBV27 to TRBJ2-3, with 12 bases lining up with TRBD1. The germline gives CDR1 MNHEY, CDR2 SMNVEV (reference sequence). This CDR3 is 17 amino acids long. V shed 9 bases and J 1 base; nucleotides not matched to a gene: 11. The CDR3 DNA is TGTGCCAGTGCACCGGGACAGGGGGCGCCTGGCACAGATACGCAGTATTTT. Translation: CASAPGQGAPGTDTQYF.

There are a few counts of this clonotype. The chain has TRBV20-1 and TRBJ1-1, with TRBD1 matching 7 bases. V lost 0 bases and J lost 10; bases outside the gene matches: 11. Germline V gene data show CDR1 as DFQATT and CDR2 as SNEGSKA (reference sequence). The CDR3 consists of 14 residues. The CDR3 loop is CSARDSLMDRRAFF. CDR3 nucleotide sequence: TGCAGTGCTAGAGACTCATTAATGGACAGGAGAGCTTTCTTT.

This clonotype was seen ten or more times. V is TRBV2 and J is TRBJ2-1, with no clear D. From germline, CDR1 is SNHLY and CDR2 FYNNEI. V was clipped by 4 bases and J by 6 bases, with 7 bases between them. CDR3 length: 12 residues. CDR3 in DNA: TGTGCCAGCAGTGTACTTAGCAATGAGCAGTTCTTC. Its translation: CASSVLSNEQFF.

This clonotype was counted a few times. This chain connects TRBV7-2 to TRBJ1-2, with D uncertain. The V gene lost 3 bases and the J gene lost 1 base, with 9 bases spanning the gap. This CDR3 comprises 14 residues. In germline, CDR1 is SGHTA, CDR2 FQGNSA. The CDR3 reads CASSLGGLNYGYTF. The CDR3 nucleotides are TGTGCCAGCAGCTTGGGAGGGCTTAACTATGGCTACACCTTC.

This clonotype was counted only a few times. The chain recombines TRBV12-3 or TRBV12-4 with TRBJ2-7, with no clear D. The CDR3 has 11 residues. V was clipped by 4 bases and J by 2 bases, with 3 bases between them. The CDR3 region has the DNA TGTGCCAGCAGTTGGGCCTACGAGCAGTACTTC. Residues: CASSWAYEQYF.

This clonotype was detected ten times or more. J is TRBJ1-6 and V is TRBV5-6; possibly TRBD1 for D (6 bases). The ends were cut back, 4 bases at V and 10 bases at J, with 12 bases in the middle. Germline assignment: CDR1 SGHDT and CDR2 YYEEEE. The CDR3 contains 13 residues. This CDR3 is CASSQSGASPLHF. In nucleotides, the CDR3 is TGTGCCAGCAGCCAATCGGGGGCCTCACCCCTCCACTTT.

This chain joins TRBV7-8 and TRBJ1-2; perhaps TRBD1 as D (6 bases). V was trimmed by 5 bases and J by 4 bases, leaving 14 bases between them. The CDR3 spans 14 residues. Germline assignment: CDR1 SGHVS and CDR2 FQNEAQ. In DNA form, the CDR3 reads TGTGCCAGCAGCGTGGACAGCCAGTTCTATGGCTACACCTTC. Translating it yields CASSVDSQFYGYTF.

This clonotype was observed once. This chain uses TRBV28 with TRBJ2-3, with a weak D call TRBD1 (7 bases). V was cut by 3 bases and J by 2 bases, with 15 bases left in between. The germline V gene encodes CDR1 MDHEN and CDR2 SYDVKM. The CDR3 loop spans 16 amino acids. The CDR3 DNA sequence: TGTGCCAGCAGTTTGTCAGGGGGGTGGGTCACAGATACGCAGTATTTT. Amino acids: CASSLSGGWVTDTQYF.

V is TRBV9 and J is TRBJ2-1; TRBD2 is a possible D gene (6 bases). The germline V gene encodes CDR1 SGDLS and CDR2 YYNGEE. There are 15 residues in the CDR3. V lost 0 bases to trimming and J lost 3 bases, with 10 bases between them. CDR3 DNA sequence: TGTGCCAGCAGCGTAGGACTAGAACGCTACAATGAGCAGTTCTTC. Its protein is CASSVGLERYNEQFF.

In the case of this clonotype: One end of the junction varies from germline; a read error may be responsible. V and J are TRBV6-1 and TRBJ1-2; D uncertain. There are 15 residues in the CDR3. Germline V gene data show CDR1 as MNHNS and CDR2 as SASEGT. The CDR3 sequence is CASSERRRTFDGHTF. The CDR3 bases are TGTGCCAGCAGTGAGCGGCGGAGGACCTTTGATGGCCACACCTTC.

This clonotype was seen more than once but under ten times. The genes are TRBV4-3 and TRBJ2-2, with TRBD1 matching over 7 bases. The CDR3 runs 15 residues. V gave up 1 base and J gave up 6 bases; unmatched junction bases: 5. Germline lookup yields CDR1 LGHNA and CDR2 YSLEER. The CDR3 DNA reads TGCGCCAGCAGCCAAGCCGACAGGGAATCCGGGGAGCTGTTTTTT. Translating it yields CASSQADRESGELFF.

Notes on this clonotype: One end of the junction does not line up with germline, which may come from a read error. The V gene is TRBV12-3 or TRBV12-4, the J gene TRBJ2-6, with D possibly matching TRBD1 (5 bases). The CDR3 is made up of 16 amino acids. Here the CDR3 DNA reads TGTGCCAGCAGTTTATCACACTCCTCTGGGGCCAACGTCCCGACTTTC. It is translated as CASSLSHSSGANVPTF.

This clonotype was found a few times. V gene TRBV20-1 combines with J gene TRBJ1-1, with TRBD1 matching 7 bases. V gave up 5 bases and J gave up 6 bases; unmatched junction bases: 3. The germline V gene encodes CDR1 DFQATT and CDR2 SNEGSKA (reference sequence). CDR3 length: 11 amino acids. CDR3 in DNA: TGCAGTGCTGGGGACAGCGCTGAAGCTTTCTTT. It codes for CSAGDSAEAFF.

The rearrangement links TRBV19 to TRBJ1-1, with 7 bases that match TRBD1. This CDR3 contains 14 residues. The germline CDR1 and CDR2 sequences are LNHDA and SQIVND (reference sequence). This CDR3 is CASMTDRDYTEAFF. In DNA form, the CDR3 reads TGTGCTTCGATGACAGACAGGGATTACACTGAAGCTTTCTTT.

The rearrangement uses TRBV6-6 and TRBJ1-1; 10 bases agree with TRBD1. With V trimmed by 5 bases and J by 3 bases, 9 bases remained unmatched. Germline V lookup: CDR1 MNHNY, CDR2 SVGAGI (reference sequence). The CDR3 has 16 amino acids. CDR3 residues: CASSTARTGGDTEAFF. The DNA of the CDR3 is TGTGCCAGCAGTACCGCCCGGACAGGGGGAGACACTGAAGCTTTCTTT.

This clonotype was observed many times. The chain uses TRBV6-5 and TRBJ1-4, with 9 bases that match TRBD1. Germline V CDR1 and CDR2: MNHEY, SVGAGI. V lost 6 bases, J lost 8 bases, and 7 bases stayed unmatched. CDR3 size: 14 residues. As DNA, the CDR3 is TGTGCCAGCAGCCGCGGACAGGGGTTCGAAAAACTGTTTTTT. This gives the protein CASSRGQGFEKLFF.

Many counts were recorded for this clonotype. This rearrangement joins TRBV12-3 or TRBV12-4 to TRBJ1-5; D unresolved. This CDR3 is built from 15 residues. Deletions cut 4 bases from V and 4 bases from J, with 14 bases between. The CDR3 bases are TGTGCCAGCAGTTATACAGCGGGTAGGAATCAGCCCCAGCATTTT. Its protein is CASSYTAGRNQPQHF.

This chain links TRBV7-2 with TRBJ2-5, with TRBD2 matching over 8 bases. CDR3 length: 14 residues. The germline CDR1 and CDR2 sequences are SGHTA and FQGNSA. V trimming: 5 bases; J trimming: 5 bases; junction bases outside the gene matches: 7. The CDR3 coding sequence is TGTGCCAGCAGCCCCAGGACTAGCCGGGAGACCCAGTACTTC. Translation gives CASSPRTSRETQYF.

At least ten counts were recorded for this clonotype. The chain carries TRBV6-5 and TRBJ2-2; D possibly uses TRBD1 or TRBD2 (5 bases each). The V and J ends lost 5 bases and 4 bases respectively, with 14 bases between them. Germline V lookup: CDR1 MNHEY, CDR2 SVGAGI. The length of the CDR3 is 15 residues. CDR3 region: CASSTATRGTGELFF. CDR3 nucleotides: TGTGCCAGCAGTACCGCTACGAGGGGCACCGGGGAGCTGTTTTTT.

This sequence joins TRBV6-2 or TRBV6-3 and TRBJ2-6; no clear D. Trimming left V 7 bases short and J 5 bases short, with 12 bases between. The CDR3 covers 14 residues. CDR1 is MNHEY, CDR2 SVGEGT, per germline. The CDR3 nucleotides are TGTGCCAGCACCCGGCTTCCTAGGGCCAACGTCCTGACTTTC. This sequence encodes CASTRLPRANVLTF.

This clonotype was seen many times. The chain links TRBV12-3 or TRBV12-4 to TRBJ2-7; possibly TRBD1 for D (5 bases). The V gene lost 7 bases and the J gene lost 3 bases, with 10 bases spanning the gap. This CDR3 is 12 amino acids long. This CDR3 is CASNDQGYEQYF. As DNA, the CDR3 is TGTGCCAGCAACGATCAGGGCTACGAGCAGTACTTC.

This clonotype was seen more than once but under ten times. The gene calls are TRBV7-9 and TRBJ1-2; the D gene is possibly TRBD1 (5 bases). Trimming removed 4 bases at V and 6 bases at J, with 18 bases between. The germline V gene has CDR1 SEHNR and CDR2 FQNEAQ (reference sequence). The CDR3 runs to 15 residues. CDR3 residues: CASSSHVGGGDGYTF. The CDR3 DNA is TGTGCCAGCAGCTCCCATGTGGGGGGAGGTGATGGCTACACCTTC. The variable domain in full, completed from reference TRBV7-9 and TRBJ1-2, reads DTGVSQNPRHKITKRGQNVTFRCDPISEHNRLYWYRQTLGQGPEFLTYFQNEAQLEKSRLLSDRFSAERPKGSFSTLEIQRTEQGDSAMYLCASSSHVGGGDGYTFGSGTRLTVV.

The rearrangement links TRBV7-9 to TRBJ2-2; D may be TRBD1 or TRBD2 (6 bases each). Trimming removed 7 bases from V and 4 bases from J, with 13 bases in between. Germline-derived CDR1 and CDR2 are SEHNR and FQNEAQ (reference sequence). The CDR3 spans 14 residues. CDR3 in DNA: TGTGCCAGCAACCCGAAGGGGGGCACCGGGGAGCTGTTTTTT. Encoded protein: CASNPKGGTGELFF.

The chain combines TRBV12-3 or TRBV12-4 with TRBJ1-1, with 11 bases that match TRBD1. The CDR3 is 16 residues long. V was clipped by 0 bases and J by 4 bases; unmatched bases: 4. The CDR3 protein is CASSLAKGTGGTEAFF. The CDR3 DNA sequence: TGTGCCAGCAGTTTAGCGAAAGGGACAGGGGGCACTGAAGCTTTCTTT.

This clonotype was counted between two and nine times. The V and J genes are TRBV12-3 or TRBV12-4 and TRBJ2-7; TRBD2 is a possible D gene (5 bases). This CDR3 comprises 15 residues. Trimming shortened V by 1 base and J by 2 bases, and 12 bases separated the two germline ends. The CDR3 spells CASSLVFGETYEQYF. The CDR3 DNA reads TGTGCCAGCAGTTTAGTCTTCGGGGAAACCTACGAGCAGTACTTC.

This chain uses TRBV7-2 with TRBJ1-2; 7 bases fit TRBD1. J was trimmed by 6 bases and V by 3 bases; bases with no gene match: 19. CDR1 is SGHTA, CDR2 FQGNSA, per germline. The CDR3 totals 18 residues. The CDR3 sequence: CASSFNIKGTARTDGYTF. The CDR3 DNA reads as TGTGCCAGCAGCTTTAACATTAAAGGGACAGCCAGAACGGATGGCTACACCTTC.

The V and J genes are TRBV28 and TRBJ2-7, with a tentative D call TRBD2 (6 bases). V was pared by 8 bases and J by 3 bases, with 14 bases between. The germline V gene encodes CDR1 MDHEN and CDR2 SYDVKM. The CDR3 length is 13 residues. The CDR3 sequence is CASGPGLGYEQYF. CDR3 nucleotide sequence: TGTGCCAGCGGCCCGGGACTTGGCTACGAGCAGTACTTC.

This clonotype has more than one count but fewer than ten. V usage is TRBV7-9 and J usage is TRBJ1-4; D might be TRBD1 (6 bases). CDR3 length: 14 amino acids. CDR1 and CDR2 from the germline V gene are SEHNR and FQNEAQ (reference sequence). The V gene lost 4 bases and the J gene lost 5 bases, with 11 bases spanning the gap. CDR3 region: CASSSRGSNEKLFF. In DNA form, the CDR3 reads TGTGCCAGCAGCTCGAGGGGGTCCAATGAAAAACTGTTTTTT.

The genes are TRBV7-6 and TRBJ2-7, with D perhaps assigned TRBD1 or TRBD2 (5 bases each). Per the germline V gene, CDR1 is SGHVS and CDR2 is FNYEAQ. CDR3 length: 13 residues. Trimming took 5 bases from V and 0 from J, leaving 8 bases between them. The CDR3 region has the DNA TGTGCCAGCAGCGAGGGACCCTCCTACGAGCAGTACTTC. Protein: CASSEGPSYEQYF.

This clonotype appeared many times. The chain has TRBV5-1 and TRBJ1-3; D is unresolved. Germline assignment: CDR1 SGHRS and CDR2 YFSETQ. CDR3 length: 13 amino acids. V gave up 1 base and J gave up 1 base, with 3 bases separating them. CDR3 in amino acids: CASSLLSGNTIYF. Here the CDR3 DNA reads TGCGCCAGCAGCTTGTTGTCTGGAAACACCATATATTTT.

J is TRBJ1-2 and V is TRBV12-3 or TRBV12-4, with 7 positions matching TRBD1. V lost 6 bases to trimming and J lost 7 bases; unmatched junction nucleotides: 8. The CDR3 runs 13 residues. The CDR3 is CASRLTGDSGYTF. In DNA, the CDR3 is TGTGCCAGCAGACTAACAGGGGACTCTGGCTACACCTTC.

This clonotype was counted only a few times. The rearrangement links TRBV24-1 to TRBJ2-7; D unclear. Trimming left V 4 bases short and J 0 bases short, with 9 bases between. The germline CDR1 and CDR2 sequences are KGHDR and SFDVKD. This CDR3 has 14 amino acids. CDR3 nucleotides: TGTGCCACCAGTGACCGTGACGGCTCCTACGAGCAGTACTTC. Translation gives CATSDRDGSYEQYF.